This T cell receptor (beta chain) originates from a study of OX40 agonist ivuxolimab in advanced cancers. Study-wide results and limits: The study found that CD8+ T cells averaged more expanded clones than CD4+. Certain nonresponding patients likewise had low normalized T-cell clonal expansion.

With regard to this clone: Its antigen remains unknown.

The CDR3 is 14 residues long. V lost 0 bases, J lost 0 bases, and 5 bases lay in between. Germline assignment: CDR1 MNHNS and CDR2 SASEGT. Method: immunoSEQ multiplex PCR; TCRdb's copy keeps in-frame clones and lacks some. The sample shows more than 45,000 clones, roughly four fifths of them seen only once. Sequencing used CD4+ or CD8+ T cells sorted from blood, obtained in a trial of the OX40 agonist ivuxolimab. The origin of this receptor is an adult with an advanced solid tumor such as melanoma, head and neck, liver or kidney cancer. This chain joins TRBV6-1 and TRBJ1-2; D unclear. DNA of the CDR3: TGTGCCAGCAGTGAAGCAGATACTAACTATGGCTACACCTTC. This translates into CASSEADTNYGYTF.